The present entry profiles one TCR beta chain with its context. CDR1 is SGHDT, CDR2 YYEEEE, per germline. V dropped 1 base and J dropped 1 base, with 15 bases sitting between them. The CDR3 spans 16 residues. The data originate from a study of cytomegalovirus exposure and HLA in healthy donors. The PCR contained 60 Vbeta and 13 Jbeta primers. Here immunoSEQ multiplex PCR was the method, and the copy in TCRdb shows in-frame clones only, minus some. The sample records about 190,000 clones, about 87% being singletons. The specimen sequenced was PBMCs. This receptor was taken from a man aged 25 to 40 in good health and CMV-seronegative. V gene TRBV5-6 combines with J gene TRBJ2-7, with D possibly TRBD2 on 6 matching bases. Here the CDR3 reads CASSLYRGWVSYEQYF. DNA of the CDR3: TGTGCCAGCAGCTTGTATCGGGGGTGGGTTTCCTACGAGCAGTACTTC.